These 30 T cell receptor beta chains were sequenced from one sample in a study of blood T cell repertoires in COVID-19. Profiling relied on immunoSEQ multiplex PCR, and the TCRdb table lists in-frame clones only, not all of them. The table includes under 350,000 clones, around 85% detected once. The sequenced material came from PBMCs or T cells enriched from blood (not recorded which). The source is a woman in her forties with acute COVID-19.

This clone was found a few times. The rearrangement joins TRBV18 to TRBJ1-3; D gene unclear. V was shortened by 1 base and J by 0 bases, with 13 bases between the two germline ends. The CDR3 sequence is 17 residues long. The V gene's germline CDR1 is KGHSH and CDR2 LQKENI. The CDR3 coding sequence is TGTGCCAGCTCACCACTGGCCCTACGACACTCTGGAAACACCATATATTTT. Its protein is CASSPLALRHSGNTIYF.

This rearrangement joins TRBV7-8 to TRBJ2-3, with D hard to call. Germline V gene sequence: CDR1 SGHVS, CDR2 FQNEAQ. Trimming left V 1 base short and J 2 bases short, with 7 bases between. The CDR3 spans 14 residues. The CDR3 protein is CASSLVSDTDTQYF. CDR3 nucleotide sequence: TGTGCCAGCAGCTTAGTCTCAGACACAGATACGCAGTATTTT.

The CDR3 is CASSIEDRSGNEQFF. The CDR3 DNA follows: TGTGCCAGTAGTATAGAAGACCGGAGTGGAAATGAGCAGTTCTTC. The gene calls are TRBV19 and TRBJ2-1; the D is unclear. Trimming took 0 bases from V and 7 from J, leaving 13 bases between them. CDR1 and CDR2 (germline): LNHDA, SQIVND (reference sequence). This CDR3 has 15 amino acids.

This rearrangement joins TRBV5-1 to TRBJ1-5; TRBD1 agrees at 10 bases. The CDR3 runs to 14 residues. Germline CDR1 is SGHRS and CDR2 is YFSETQ. The J segment lost 7 bases and the V segment lost 0 bases, leaving 1 base of the junction unmatched. The CDR3, as DNA: TGCGCCAGCAGCTTGGGACAGGGGGCCCAGCCCCAGCATTTT. Translation: CASSLGQGAQPQHF.

This clone was seen a single time. V gene TRBV27 combines with J gene TRBJ2-5, with D maybe TRBD2 (6 bases). Between the trimmed V and J ends, which lost 5 bases and 4 bases, there was a span of 20 bases. This CDR3 is built from 16 residues. Germline V gene data show CDR1 as MNHEY and CDR2 as SMNVEV (reference sequence). The CDR3 sequence: CASSLRGAGFPETQYF. As DNA, the CDR3 is TGTGCCAGCAGTCTGAGAGGGGCGGGGTTCCCAGAGACCCAGTACTTC.

The gene calls are TRBV19 and TRBJ1-5, with D unresolved. Germline V CDR1 and CDR2: LNHDA, SQIVND (reference sequence). The V and J ends lost 6 bases and 5 bases respectively, with 11 bases between them. CDR3 size: 13 residues. In nucleotides, the CDR3 is TGTGCCAGTAGGGCGACGAGGGATCAGCCCCAGCATTTT. This gives the protein CASRATRDQPQHF.

The J gene is TRBJ2-1, the V gene TRBV10-3; 7 bases agree with TRBD2. Germline CDR1 ENHRY, CDR2 SYGVKD. V was clipped by 5 bases and J by 10 bases; unmatched bases: 8. The CDR3 loop spans 13 amino acids. CDR3 residues: CAISPTTSPEQFF. DNA of the CDR3: TGTGCCATCAGTCCCACGACTAGCCCGGAGCAGTTCTTC.

The CDR3 nucleotides are TGTGCCAGCAAACACCGAGAGTCAAGAGGCACCGGGGAGCTGTTTTTT. Residues: CASKHRESRGTGELFF. The chain combines TRBV25-1 with TRBJ2-2; D uncertain. CDR1 MGHDK and CDR2 SYGVNS come from the germline V gene. This CDR3 spans 16 amino acids. Trimming left V 7 bases short and J 4 bases short, with 19 bases between.

V is TRBV24-1 and J is TRBJ1-2; D is ambiguous. V lost 2 bases, J lost 4 bases, and 4 bases lay in between. Germline-derived CDR1 and CDR2 are KGHDR and SFDVKD. This CDR3 spans 12 amino acids. DNA for the CDR3: TGTGCCACCAGTGATTACTCCTATGGCTACACCTTC. This sequence encodes CATSDYSYGYTF.

J is TRBJ1-1 and V is TRBV18; D might be TRBD1 (5 bases). This CDR3 comprises 21 residues. Trimming cost V 1 base and J 3 bases, with 30 bases left between them. CDR1 and CDR2 (germline): KGHSH, LQKENI. The CDR3 DNA reads as TGTGCCAGCTCACCACGCACCCCAATAACTTCTTCAAGAGAAGGGGACACTGAAGCTTTCTTT. Translated, it gives CASSPRTPITSSREGDTEAFF.

J is TRBJ2-7 and V is TRBV10-2; 9 nucleotides agree with TRBD1. V was clipped by 7 bases and J by 6 bases; unmatched bases: 10. The CDR3 totals 14 residues. Germline lookup yields CDR1 WSHSY and CDR2 SAAADI. The CDR3 bases are TGCGCCAGCACTCAAAACACAGGGGGCGGCGAGCAGTACTTC. Its protein product is CASTQNTGGGEQYF.

This chain connects TRBV28 to TRBJ2-7, with 15 bases that match TRBD2. CDR1 and CDR2 from the germline V gene are MDHEN and SYDVKM. The CDR3 covers 16 residues. The V and J ends lost 4 bases and 2 bases, in that order; junction bases with no gene match: 3. The CDR3 DNA is TGTGCCAGCAGTTCGGGACTAGCGGGAGGTCCCTACGAGCAGTACTTC. It yields the protein CASSSGLAGGPYEQYF.

This chain links TRBV18 with TRBJ2-7; 10 bases fit TRBD1. The germline CDR1 and CDR2 sequences are KGHSH and LQKENI. Losses at the gene ends were 5 bases for V and 7 bases for J; bases not matched to a gene: 8. This CDR3 has 14 residues. This CDR3 is CASSAGQGRLEQYF. The CDR3 DNA reads as TGTGCCAGCTCAGCGGGACAGGGGAGGCTGGAGCAGTACTTC.

This chain connects TRBV2 to TRBJ2-5, with 12 bases aligning to TRBD1. V was pared by 6 bases and J by 5 bases, with 7 bases of the junction left unmatched. Germline V gives CDR1 SNHLY, CDR2 FYNNEI. CDR3 length equals 15 residues. CDR3 DNA sequence: TGTGCCAGCAGACCCGGGACAGGGGGCGTGGAGACCCAGTACTTC. Translation gives CASRPGTGGVETQYF.

This chain joins TRBV5-1 and TRBJ1-1, with TRBD1 matching 9 bases. This CDR3 has 16 amino acids. V lost 4 bases, J lost 6 bases, and 13 bases stayed unmatched. CDR1 is SGHRS and CDR2 is YFSETQ in the germline V gene. DNA of the CDR3: TGCGCCAGCAGCAGCAATCTGGGACAGGGTTCCTCTGAAGCTTTCTTT. Protein: CASSSNLGQGSSEAFF.

J is TRBJ2-1 and V is TRBV6-1; perhaps TRBD1 as D (5 bases). Germline V gives CDR1 MNHNS, CDR2 SASEGT. V shed 3 bases and J shed 0 bases, with 15 bases lying between them. The CDR3 consists of 17 residues. The CDR3 bases are TGTGCCAGCAGTGACTATAGTCGCACAGGCTCCTACAATGAGCAGTTCTTC. Translating gives CASSDYSRTGSYNEQFF.

CDR3 loop: CSASLEVEQFF. For the CDR3, the DNA is TGCAGTGCTAGCCTAGAAGTTGAGCAGTTCTTC. V and J are TRBV20-1 and TRBJ2-1; D gene unclear. The germline V and J ends were trimmed by 3 bases and 9 bases, with 9 bases remaining between them. The CDR3 spans 11 residues. CDR1 DFQATT and CDR2 SNEGSKA come from the germline V gene (reference sequence).

V usage is TRBV5-6 and J usage is TRBJ1-4, with 8 bases that match TRBD1. The junction had 5 bases not matched to a gene; V was cut back by 2 bases and J by 5 bases. CDR1 and CDR2 from the germline V gene are SGHDT and YYEEEE. The CDR3 is 15 residues long. In DNA form, the CDR3 reads TGTGCCAGCAGCTTCTTGGGACAGGCCAATGAAAAACTGTTTTTT. Protein: CASSFLGQANEKLFF.

The chain couples TRBV12-2 to TRBJ2-1; the table's D call of TRBD1 was not tested on the DNA. TRBV12-2 is annotated as a pseudogene. The CDR3 length is 19 residues. CDR3 region: CASRFGGQGEMSSYNEQFF. The CDR3 DNA is TGTGCAAGTCGCTTCGGGGGACAGGGGGAGATGAGCTCCTACAATGAGCAGTTCTTC.

The chain couples TRBV9 to TRBJ1-6; D is unresolved. Germline V gene lookup returns CDR1 SGDLS and CDR2 YYNGEE. CDR3 length equals 15 residues. The ends were cut back, 5 bases at V and 6 bases at J, with 15 bases in the middle. CDR3 DNA: TGTGCCAGCAGTCGTATTGGGCAGGCTAATTCACCCCTCCACTTT. This translates into CASSRIGQANSPLHF.

The chain recombines TRBV7-3 with TRBJ2-3; TRBD1 aligns across 10 bases. The CDR3 is 16 residues long. The trim removed 2 bases at V and 6 bases at J, leaving 8 bases unmatched. CDR1 and CDR2 (germline): SGHTA, FQGTGA. The CDR3 nucleotides read TGTGCCAGCAGCTTACATAGGGACAGGGGTTTGGATACGCAGTATTTT. It yields the protein CASSLHRDRGLDTQYF.

V usage is TRBV7-9 and J usage is TRBJ2-3; D is unclear. The CDR3 has 15 amino acids. CDR1 SEHNR and CDR2 FQNEAQ come from the germline V gene (reference sequence). V was clipped by 0 bases and J by 0 bases, with 7 bases between them. CDR3 sequence (DNA): TGTGCCAGCAGCTTAGCGGGCCCGAGCACAGATACGCAGTATTTT. It specifies CASSLAGPSTDTQYF.

The chain couples TRBV9 to TRBJ2-1, with TRBD2 identical over 8 bases. CDR1 and CDR2 (germline): SGDLS, YYNGEE. The CDR3 contains 16 residues. The junction had 9 bases not matched to a gene; V was cut back by 3 bases and J by 4 bases. This chain's CDR3 is CASSALNSGKYNEQFF. CDR3 bases: TGTGCCAGCAGCGCACTAAATAGCGGGAAATACAATGAGCAGTTCTTC.

This clone appeared a few times. The chain carries TRBV23-1 and TRBJ1-2; TRBD1 is a possible D gene (6 bases). TRBV23-1 is treated as an ORF (open reading frame) with a function not yet certain. CDR3 length: 18 residues. The V gene lost 0 bases and the J gene lost 5 bases, with 22 bases spanning the gap. CDR3: CASSQSRPPRTAKYGYTF. In DNA, the CDR3 is TGCGCCAGCAGTCAATCACGGCCCCCAAGGACAGCGAAATATGGCTACACCTTC.

The chain is built from TRBV6-5 and TRBJ1-5, with D possibly matching TRBD1 (6 bases). This CDR3 region has 15 residues. Germline CDR1 reads MNHEY; CDR2 reads SVGAGI. V was shortened by 6 bases and J by 2 bases, with 14 bases between the two germline ends. The CDR3 DNA is TGTGCCAGCAGCCCAAAGGGGGGGGGCAATCAGCCCCAGCATTTT. This sequence encodes CASSPKGGGNQPQHF.

The chain carries TRBV3-1 (or the pseudogene TRBV3-2) and TRBJ2-7, with 12 bases lining up with TRBD2. This CDR3 has 16 residues. Looked up from germline, CDR1 is LGHDT and CDR2 is YNNKEL (reference sequence). After removal of 0 bases from V and 4 bases from J, the junction contained 4 bases not matched to a gene. CDR3 sequence (DNA): TGTGCCAGCAGCCAAGACCCTAGCGGGAGGGGGTACGAGCAGTACTTC. This translates into CASSQDPSGRGYEQYF.

The chain recombines TRBV21-1 with TRBJ2-1; the table's D gene call, TRBD2, was not cross checked with the DNA. TRBV21-1 represents a pseudogene. The CDR3 covers 15 residues. The CDR3 nucleotides read TGTGCCAGCAGCAAAGTAACGAGCTCCTACAATGAGCAGTTCTTC. It encodes CASSKVTSSYNEQFF.

V is TRBV14 and J is TRBJ2-2; 12 bases align to TRBD2. The CDR3 length is 21 residues. Germline assignment: CDR1 SGHDN and CDR2 FVKESK. J lost 4 bases, V lost 1 base, and 16 bases had no gene match. The CDR3 here is CASSQAYPGLAGQQSTGELFF. In DNA form, the CDR3 reads TGTGCCAGCAGCCAAGCGTACCCGGGACTAGCGGGTCAGCAGAGCACCGGGGAGCTGTTTTTT. Supplemented by reference TRBV14 and TRBJ2-2, the full variable domain reads EAGVTQFPSHSVIEKGQTVTLRCDPISGHDNLYWYRRVMGKEIKFLLHFVKESKQDESGMPNNRFLAERTGGTYSTLKVQPAELEDSGVYFCASSQAYPGLAGQQSTGELFFGEGSRLTVL.

The chain employs TRBV3-1 (or the pseudogene TRBV3-2) and TRBJ2-1, with a tentative D call TRBD2 (6 bases). V lost 4 bases to trimming and J lost 9 bases, with 13 bases between them. In germline, CDR1 is LGHDT, CDR2 YNNKEL (reference sequence). The CDR3 loop spans 13 amino acids. CDR3: CASSPVLGGEQFF. The CDR3 DNA reads TGTGCCAGCAGCCCCGTATTGGGGGGTGAGCAGTTCTTC.

The chain recombines TRBV9 with TRBJ1-4, with 8 positions matching TRBD1. V gave up 3 bases and J gave up 0 bases; unmatched junction bases: 10. Germline values: CDR1 SGDLS, CDR2 YYNGEE. This CDR3 spans 18 amino acids. The CDR3 here is CASSAPTGATSTNEKLFF. CDR3 DNA sequence: TGTGCCAGCAGCGCACCGACAGGGGCGACTTCAACTAATGAAAAACTGTTTTTT.